What follows is one T cell receptor beta chain and its context. Per the original methods: Quantification of nucleated cells was approximated via reference gene primer amplification. Clones were sequenced by immunoSEQ multiplex PCR, and TCRdb holds only the in-frame ones, with some missing. For V, J and clone size, that table is used; D and trimming come from the DNA. In the table there are some 80,000 clones, about nine tenths of which are singletons. The data belong to a study of blood T cell repertoires in COVID-19. About the research overall: Sites in the United States, Italy and Spain provided acute and convalescent COVID-19 samples. PBMCs, B-cell-depleted T cells, or T cells were the source of the cDNA or gDNA that made up the material.

The V gene lost 4 bases and the J gene lost 2 bases, with 8 bases spanning the gap. Per germline, CDR1 MNHEY and CDR2 SVGEGT. The CDR3 sequence is 13 residues long. The clonotype comes from a human donor in a cohort sampled during active COVID-19. The sequenced sample consisted of peripheral blood. The gene calls are TRBV6-2 or TRBV6-3 and TRBJ1-1, with unresolved D. In DNA, the CDR3 is TGTGCCAGCAGTTTCAATTTCAACACTGAAGCTTTCTTT. This gives the protein CASSFNFNTEAFF.